This T cell receptor (beta chain) was identified in a study of blood T cell repertoires in COVID-19. At the level of the study: Whether acute or convalescent, the COVID-19 samples came from the United States, Italy and Spain.

The sample holds a few counts of this clone. Sequenced by immunoSEQ multiplex PCR; TCRdb stores in-frame clones only, minus some. The sample lists over 200,000 clones, 70% to 90% occurring once. The TCR was taken from a man in his forties with acute or convalescent COVID-19. The sequencing input was peripheral blood.

CDR3 nucleotides: TGTGCCAGCAGCCCCGGAAGGAGAGGCGGCGCTAGCACAGATACGCAGTATTTT. Translated: CASSPGRRGGASTDTQYF. The chain joins TRBV7-2 to TRBJ2-3; D gene uncertain. The CDR3 loop spans 18 amino acids. Deletions cut 5 bases from V and 0 bases from J, with 21 bases between. Looked up from germline, CDR1 is SGHTA and CDR2 is FQGNSA. The variable domain in full, completed from reference TRBV7-2 and TRBJ2-3, reads GAGVSQSPSNKVTEKGKDVELRCDPISGHTALYWYRQSLGQGLEFLIYFQGNSAPDKSGLPSDRFSAERTGGSVSTLTIQRTQQEDSAVYLCASSPGRRGGASTDTQYFGPGTRLTVL.